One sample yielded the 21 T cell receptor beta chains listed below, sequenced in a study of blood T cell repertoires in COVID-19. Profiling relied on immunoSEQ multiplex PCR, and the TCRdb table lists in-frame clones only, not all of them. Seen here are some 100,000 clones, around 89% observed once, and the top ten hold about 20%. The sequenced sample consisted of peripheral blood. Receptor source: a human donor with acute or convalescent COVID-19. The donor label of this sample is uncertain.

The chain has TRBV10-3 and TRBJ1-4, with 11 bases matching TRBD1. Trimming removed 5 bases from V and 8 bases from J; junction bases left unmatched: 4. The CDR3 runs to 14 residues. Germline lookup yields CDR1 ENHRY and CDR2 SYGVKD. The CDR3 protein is CAISRTGGREKLFF. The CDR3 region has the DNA TGTGCCATCAGTCGGACAGGGGGCAGGGAAAAACTGTTTTTT.

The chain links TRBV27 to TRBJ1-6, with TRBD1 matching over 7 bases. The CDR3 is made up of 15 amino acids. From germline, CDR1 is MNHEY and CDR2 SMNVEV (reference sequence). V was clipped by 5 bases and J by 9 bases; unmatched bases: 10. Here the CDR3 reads CASSPRDRGSSPLHF. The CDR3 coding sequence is TGTGCCAGCAGTCCTAGGGACAGAGGGAGTTCACCCCTCCACTTT.

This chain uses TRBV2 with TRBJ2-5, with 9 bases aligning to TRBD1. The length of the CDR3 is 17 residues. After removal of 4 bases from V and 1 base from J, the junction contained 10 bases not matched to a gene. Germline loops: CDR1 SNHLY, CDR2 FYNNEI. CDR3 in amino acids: CASSVLKRDRVQETQYF. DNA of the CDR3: TGTGCCAGCAGTGTTTTAAAGCGGGACAGGGTCCAAGAGACCCAGTACTTC.

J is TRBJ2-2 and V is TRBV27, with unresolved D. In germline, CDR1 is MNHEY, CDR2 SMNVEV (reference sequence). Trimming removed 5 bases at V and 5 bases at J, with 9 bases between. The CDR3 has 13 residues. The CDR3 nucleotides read TGTGCCAGCAGTGCCCAGTTTACCGGGGAGCTGTTTTTT. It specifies CASSAQFTGELFF.

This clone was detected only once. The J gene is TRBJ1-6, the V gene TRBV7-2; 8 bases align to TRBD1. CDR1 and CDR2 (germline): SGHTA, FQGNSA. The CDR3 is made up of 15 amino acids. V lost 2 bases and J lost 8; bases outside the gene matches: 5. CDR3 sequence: CASSLQAGGDSPLHF. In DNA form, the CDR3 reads TGTGCCAGCAGCTTACAGGCAGGGGGCGATTCACCCCTCCACTTT.

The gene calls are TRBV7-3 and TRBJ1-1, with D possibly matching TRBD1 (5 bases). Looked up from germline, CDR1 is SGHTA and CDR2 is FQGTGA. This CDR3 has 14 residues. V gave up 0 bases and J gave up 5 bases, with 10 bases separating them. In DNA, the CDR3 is TGTGCCAGCAGCTTAACAGGGGTGTCTACTGAAGCTTTCTTT. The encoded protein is CASSLTGVSTEAFF.

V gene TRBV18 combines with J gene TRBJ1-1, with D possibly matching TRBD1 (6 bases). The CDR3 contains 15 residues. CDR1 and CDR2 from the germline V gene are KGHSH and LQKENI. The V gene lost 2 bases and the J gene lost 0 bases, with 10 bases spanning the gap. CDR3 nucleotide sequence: TGTGCCAGCTCACCAGGGGAGGGGGTGAACACTGAAGCTTTCTTT. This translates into CASSPGEGVNTEAFF.

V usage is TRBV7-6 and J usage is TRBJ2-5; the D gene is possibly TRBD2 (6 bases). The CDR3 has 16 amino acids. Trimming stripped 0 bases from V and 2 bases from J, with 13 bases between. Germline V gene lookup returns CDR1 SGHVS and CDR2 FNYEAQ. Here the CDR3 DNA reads TGTGCCAGCAGCTTAGCCTCTCATGGGGGGCAAGAGACCCAGTACTTC. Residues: CASSLASHGGQETQYF.

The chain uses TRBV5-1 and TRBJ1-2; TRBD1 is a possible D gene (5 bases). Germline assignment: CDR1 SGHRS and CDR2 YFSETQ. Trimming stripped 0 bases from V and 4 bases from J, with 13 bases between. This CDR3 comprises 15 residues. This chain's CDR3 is CASSLGAREGYGYTF. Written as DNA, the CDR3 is TGCGCCAGCAGCTTGGGGGCCAGGGAGGGCTATGGCTACACCTTC.

CDR3 DNA: TGTGCCTGGAGTTTTCAGAGGAGCTCTGGAAACACCATATATTTT. Protein: CAWSFQRSSGNTIYF. This sequence joins TRBV30 and TRBJ1-3; D not certain. V lost 2 bases to trimming and J lost 0 bases, with 11 bases between them. The CDR3 is 15 residues long. Germline lookup yields CDR1 GTSNPN and CDR2 SVGIG (reference sequence). Full variable domain (outside the CDR3, taken from reference TRBV30 and TRBJ1-3): SQTIHQWPATLVQPVGSPLSLECTVEGTSNPNLYWYRQAAGRGLQLLFYSVGIGQISSEVPQNLSASRPQDRQFILSSKKLLLSDSGFYLCAWSFQRSSGNTIYFGEGSWLTVV.

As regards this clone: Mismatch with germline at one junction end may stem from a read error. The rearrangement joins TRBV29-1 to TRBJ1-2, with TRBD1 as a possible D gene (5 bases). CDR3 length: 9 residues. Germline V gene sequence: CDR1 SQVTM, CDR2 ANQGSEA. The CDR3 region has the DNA TGCAGCGTCGGACCGACAGCCTACTTC. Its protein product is CSVGPTAYF.

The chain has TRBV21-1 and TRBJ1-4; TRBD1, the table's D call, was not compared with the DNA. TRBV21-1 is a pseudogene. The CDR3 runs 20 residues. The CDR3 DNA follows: TGTGCCAGCAGCAAAGGAACCACGGACAGGGAATTGGCCTTAAATGAAAAACTGTTTTTT. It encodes CASSKGTTDRELALNEKLFF.

This CDR3 reads CASRRIAGTQETQYF. DNA of the CDR3: TGTGCCAGCAGACGAATAGCGGGGACTCAAGAGACCCAGTACTTC. This rearrangement joins TRBV11-2 to TRBJ2-5, with 8 bases fitting TRBD2. CDR1 SGHAT and CDR2 FQNNGV come from the germline V gene. After removal of 6 bases from V and 2 bases from J, the junction contained 8 bases not matched to a gene. CDR3 length: 15 amino acids.

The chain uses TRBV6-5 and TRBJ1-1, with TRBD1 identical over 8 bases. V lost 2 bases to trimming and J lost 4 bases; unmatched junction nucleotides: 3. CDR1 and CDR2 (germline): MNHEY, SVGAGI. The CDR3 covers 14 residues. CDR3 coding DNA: TGTGCCAGCAGTTACAATACAGGGGGCACTGAAGCTTTCTTT. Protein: CASSYNTGGTEAFF.

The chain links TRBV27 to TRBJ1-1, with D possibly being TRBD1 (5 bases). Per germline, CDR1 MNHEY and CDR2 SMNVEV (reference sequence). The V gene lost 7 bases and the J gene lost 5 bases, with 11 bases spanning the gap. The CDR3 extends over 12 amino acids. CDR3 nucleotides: TGTGCCAGCATTGGGGGGGGAACTGAAGCTTTCTTT. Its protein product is CASIGGGTEAFF.

CDR3 DNA sequence: TGTGCCAGTAGTATAGGGAGGGGCTTTACCTACAATGAGCAGTTCTTC. This gives the protein CASSIGRGFTYNEQFF. The chain joins TRBV19 to TRBJ2-1; the D gene is possibly TRBD2 (6 bases). V was cut by 1 base and J by 2 bases, with 12 bases left in between. CDR3 length: 16 amino acids. Germline assignment: CDR1 LNHDA and CDR2 SQIVND (reference sequence).

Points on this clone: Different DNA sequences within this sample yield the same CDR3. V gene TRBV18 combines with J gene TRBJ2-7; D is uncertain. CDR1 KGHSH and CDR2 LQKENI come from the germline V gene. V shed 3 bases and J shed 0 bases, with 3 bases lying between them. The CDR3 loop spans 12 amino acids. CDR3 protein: CASSPSSYEQYF. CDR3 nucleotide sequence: TGTGCCAGCTCACCCAGCTCCTACGAGCAGTACTTC.

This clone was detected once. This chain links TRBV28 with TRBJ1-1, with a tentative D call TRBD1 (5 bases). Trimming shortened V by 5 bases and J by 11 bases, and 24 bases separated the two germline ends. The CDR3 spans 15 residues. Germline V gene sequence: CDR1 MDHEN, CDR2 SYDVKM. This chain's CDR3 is CASSPRGTGLVEAFF. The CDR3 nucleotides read TGTGCCAGCAGTCCGCGAGGCACAGGTCTCGTTGAGGCTTTCTTT.

The CDR3 protein is CASSDLGLAVGTQYF. CDR3 sequence (DNA): TGTGCCAGCAGTGATTTAGGTCTAGCGGTGGGGACCCAGTACTTC. This chain links TRBV6-1 with TRBJ2-5, with 7 nucleotides matching TRBD2. J lost 7 bases, V lost 3 bases, and 11 bases had no gene match. In germline, CDR1 is MNHNS, CDR2 SASEGT. This CDR3 comprises 15 residues.

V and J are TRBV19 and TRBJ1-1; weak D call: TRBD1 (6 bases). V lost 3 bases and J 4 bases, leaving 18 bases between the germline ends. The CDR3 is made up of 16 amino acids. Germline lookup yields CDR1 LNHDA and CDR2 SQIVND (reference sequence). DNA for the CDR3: TGTGCCAGTAGTATGGACGAACAGGGAGTAGGCACTGAAGCTTTCTTT. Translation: CASSMDEQGVGTEAFF.

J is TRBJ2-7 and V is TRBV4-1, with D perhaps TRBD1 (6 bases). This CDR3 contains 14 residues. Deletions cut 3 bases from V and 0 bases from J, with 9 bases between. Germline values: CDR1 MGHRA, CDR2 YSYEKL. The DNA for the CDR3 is TGCGCCAGCAGCCAGGCGGACAGCTCCTACGAGCAGTACTTC. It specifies CASSQADSSYEQYF.